This T cell receptor beta chain was recovered during a study of blood T cell repertoires in COVID-19. Study details: Whether acute or convalescent, the COVID-19 samples came from the United States, Italy and Spain. The analysed material was cDNA or gDNA that came from T cells, B-cell-depleted T cells, or PBMCs.

Everyone who took part was roughly 18 to 89 years old, and they came from 24 US areas. V dropped 4 bases and J dropped 4 bases, with 14 bases sitting between them. The CDR3 has 14 amino acids. Germline CDR1 reads SGHRS; CDR2 reads YFSETQ. Repertoires were generated with immunoSEQ multiplex PCR, while TCRdb's copy carries only in-frame clones and drops some. The sample lists over 110,000 clones; over 75% were seen once. The receptor was isolated from a man aged 45 to 65 in a cohort exposed to, infected with or recovered from COVID-19 (not recorded which). Sequencing input: PBMCs or T cells enriched from blood (not recorded which). This chain connects TRBV5-1 to TRBJ2-5; possible D gene TRBD2, 6 bases. The chain's CDR3 is CASSQELGGETQYF. Written as DNA, the CDR3 is TGCGCCAGCAGCCAGGAGTTGGGGGGAGAGACCCAGTACTTC.